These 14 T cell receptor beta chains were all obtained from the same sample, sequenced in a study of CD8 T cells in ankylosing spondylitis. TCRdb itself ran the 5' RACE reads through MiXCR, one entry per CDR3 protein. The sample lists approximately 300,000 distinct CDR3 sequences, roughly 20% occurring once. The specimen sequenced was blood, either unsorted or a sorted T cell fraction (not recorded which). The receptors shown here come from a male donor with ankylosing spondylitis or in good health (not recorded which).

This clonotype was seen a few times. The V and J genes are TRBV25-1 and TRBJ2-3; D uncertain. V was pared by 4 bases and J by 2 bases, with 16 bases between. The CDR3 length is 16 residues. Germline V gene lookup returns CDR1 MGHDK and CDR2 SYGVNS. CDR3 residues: CASSGTSPHVTDTQYF. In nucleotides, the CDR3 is TGTGCCAGCAGTGGCACCAGTCCCCACGTCACAGATACGCAGTATTTT. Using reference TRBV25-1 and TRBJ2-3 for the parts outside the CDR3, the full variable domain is EADIYQTPRYLVIGTGKKITLECSQTMGHDKMYWYQQDPGMELHLIHYSYGVNSTEKGDLSSESTVSRIRTEHFPLTLESARPSHTSQYLCASSGTSPHVTDTQYFGPGTRLTVL.

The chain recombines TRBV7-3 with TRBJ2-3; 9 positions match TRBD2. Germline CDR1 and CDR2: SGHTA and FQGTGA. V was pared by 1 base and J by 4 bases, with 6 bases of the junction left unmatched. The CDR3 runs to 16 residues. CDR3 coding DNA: TGTGCCAGCAGCTTAATAGCGGGGGTTGGCGCAGATACGCAGTATTTT. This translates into CASSLIAGVGADTQYF.

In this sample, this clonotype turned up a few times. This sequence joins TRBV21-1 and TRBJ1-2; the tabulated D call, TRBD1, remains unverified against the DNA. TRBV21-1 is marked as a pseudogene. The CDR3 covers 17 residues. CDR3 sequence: CASSNADVPGDNYGYTF. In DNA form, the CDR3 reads TGTGCCAGCAGCAACGCGGATGTACCAGGGGATAACTATGGCTACACCTTC.

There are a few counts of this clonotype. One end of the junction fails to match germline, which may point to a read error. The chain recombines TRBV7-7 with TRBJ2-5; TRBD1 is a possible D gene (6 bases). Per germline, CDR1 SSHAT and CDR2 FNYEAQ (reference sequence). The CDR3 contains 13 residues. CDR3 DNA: TGTGCTAGCAGCTTACTCCAGGGGGAGACCCAGTACTTC. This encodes CASSLLQGETQYF.

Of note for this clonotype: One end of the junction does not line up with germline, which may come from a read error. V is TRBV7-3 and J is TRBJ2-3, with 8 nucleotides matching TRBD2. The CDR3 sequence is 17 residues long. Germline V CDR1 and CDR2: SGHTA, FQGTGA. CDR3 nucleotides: TGTGCCAGCAGCTTAGCGGGAGGTTCGCCTAGCACAGGTACGCAGTATTTT. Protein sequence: CASSLAGGSPSTGTQYF.

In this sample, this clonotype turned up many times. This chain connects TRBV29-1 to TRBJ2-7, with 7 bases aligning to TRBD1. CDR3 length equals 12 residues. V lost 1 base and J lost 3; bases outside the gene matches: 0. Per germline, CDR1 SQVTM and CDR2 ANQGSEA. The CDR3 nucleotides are TGCAGCGTTGAAGGGGACAGCTACGAGCAGTACGTC. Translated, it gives CSVEGDSYEQYV.

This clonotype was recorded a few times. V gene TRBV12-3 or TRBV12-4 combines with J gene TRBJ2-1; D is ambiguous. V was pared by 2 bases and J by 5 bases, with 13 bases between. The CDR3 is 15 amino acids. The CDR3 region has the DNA TGTGCCAGCAGTTTACTCGGGTCAGCAAACAATGAGCAGTTCTTC. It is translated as CASSLLGSANNEQFF.

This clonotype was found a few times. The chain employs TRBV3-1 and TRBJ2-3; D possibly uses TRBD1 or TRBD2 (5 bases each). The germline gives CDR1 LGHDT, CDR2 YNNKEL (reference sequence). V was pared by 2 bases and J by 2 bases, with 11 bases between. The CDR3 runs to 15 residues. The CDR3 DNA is TGTGCCAGCAGCCAACTCGGGGCCTCCACAGATACGCAGTATTTT. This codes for CASSQLGASTDTQYF.

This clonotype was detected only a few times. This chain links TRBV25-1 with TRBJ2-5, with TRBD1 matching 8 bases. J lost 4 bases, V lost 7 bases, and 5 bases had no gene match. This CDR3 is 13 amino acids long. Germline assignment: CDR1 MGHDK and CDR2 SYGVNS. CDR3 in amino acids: CASIRTGRETQYF. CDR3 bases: TGTGCCAGCATTAGGACAGGGCGAGAGACCCAGTACTTC.

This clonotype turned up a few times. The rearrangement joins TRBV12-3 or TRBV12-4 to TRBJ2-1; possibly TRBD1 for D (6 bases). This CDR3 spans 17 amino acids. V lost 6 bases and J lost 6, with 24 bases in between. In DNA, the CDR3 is TGTGCCAGCAGCAGACGACAGGTAGCGTACTTAGGCAATGAGCAGTTCTTC. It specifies CASSRRQVAYLGNEQFF.

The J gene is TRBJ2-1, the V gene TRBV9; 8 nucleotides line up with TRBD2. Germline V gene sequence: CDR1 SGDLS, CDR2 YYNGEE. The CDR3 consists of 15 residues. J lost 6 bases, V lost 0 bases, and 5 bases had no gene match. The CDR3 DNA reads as TGTGCCAGCAGCGTAGCCGGGACTAGTGGCAATGAGCAGTTCTTC. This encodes CASSVAGTSGNEQFF.

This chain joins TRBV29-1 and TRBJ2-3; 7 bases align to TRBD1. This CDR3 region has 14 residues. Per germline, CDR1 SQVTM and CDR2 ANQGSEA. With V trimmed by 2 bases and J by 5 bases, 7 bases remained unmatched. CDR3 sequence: CSVEMGQSIDTQYF. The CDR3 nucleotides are TGCAGCGTTGAAATGGGACAGTCGATAGATACGCAGTATTTT.

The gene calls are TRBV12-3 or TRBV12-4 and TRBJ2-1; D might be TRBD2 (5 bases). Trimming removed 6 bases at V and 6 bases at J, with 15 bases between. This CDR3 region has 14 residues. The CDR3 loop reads CASSRPPTSNEQFF. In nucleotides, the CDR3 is TGTGCCAGCAGCCGCCCGCCCACTAGCAATGAGCAGTTCTTC.

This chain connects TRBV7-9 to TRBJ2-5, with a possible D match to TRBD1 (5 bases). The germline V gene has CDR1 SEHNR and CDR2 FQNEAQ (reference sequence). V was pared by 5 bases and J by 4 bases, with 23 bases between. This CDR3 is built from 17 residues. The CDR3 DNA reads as TGTGCCAGCAGCGCAGCCTTTGGCAGGGCCCTTCGAGAGACCCAGTACTTC. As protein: CASSAAFGRALRETQYF.